The entry below describes one TCR beta chain. Using its own MiXCR run on the PCR reads, TCRdb lists one record per CDR3 protein. The repertoire holds about 30,000 distinct CDR3 sequences, with roughly 52% as singletons. The CDR3 contains 16 residues. Germline-derived CDR1 and CDR2 are SEHNR and FQNEAQ (reference sequence). Trimming cost V 1 base and J 4 bases, with 15 bases left between them. These data belong to a study of esophageal squamous cell carcinoma under preoperative chemotherapy. Regarding time point: before preoperative PTX-NDP chemotherapy. V gene TRBV7-9 combines with J gene TRBJ2-3; D may match TRBD1 or TRBD2 (6 bases each). This specimen was acquired from a patient given preoperative chemotherapy. The sequence was collected from a human donor with esophageal squamous cell carcinoma. The donor label of this sample is uncertain. The CDR3 reads CASSLGGASGPDTQYF. CDR3 nucleotides: TGTGCCAGCAGCTTAGGGGGGGCGTCTGGCCCAGATACGCAGTATTTT.